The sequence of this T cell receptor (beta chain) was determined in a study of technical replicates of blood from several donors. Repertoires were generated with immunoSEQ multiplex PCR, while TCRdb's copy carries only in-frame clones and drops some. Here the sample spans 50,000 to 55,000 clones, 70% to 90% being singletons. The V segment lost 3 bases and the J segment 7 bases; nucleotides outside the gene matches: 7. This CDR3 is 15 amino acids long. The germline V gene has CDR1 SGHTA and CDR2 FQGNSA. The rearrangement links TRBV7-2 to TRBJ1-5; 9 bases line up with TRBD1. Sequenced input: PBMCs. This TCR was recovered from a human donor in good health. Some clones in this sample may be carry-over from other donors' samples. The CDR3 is CASSFTGGAGQPQHF. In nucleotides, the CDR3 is TGTGCCAGCAGCTTTACAGGGGGCGCGGGCCAGCCCCAGCATTTT.